One and the same sample provided the 13 T cell receptor beta chains below, sequenced in a study of shared clonotypes between healthy human individuals. Profiling relied on immunoSEQ multiplex PCR, and the TCRdb table lists in-frame clones only, not all of them. The sample lists about 1.1 million clones; about four fifths were seen once. Sequencing was done on a sample of memory CD4+ T cells from PBMCs. Subset described: CD45RA-negative fraction. These receptors all stem from a man aged 18 to 29 in good health. Some clones in this sample may be carry-over from other donors' samples.

This chain connects TRBV19 to TRBJ1-3; the D is unclear. The V gene's germline CDR1 is LNHDA and CDR2 SQIVND (reference sequence). The CDR3 has 14 residues. V dropped 6 bases and J dropped 0 bases, with 9 bases sitting between them. Here the CDR3 DNA reads TGTGCCAGTAGGCAGACGAGCTCTGGAAACACCATATATTTT. Translation gives CASRQTSSGNTIYF.

Details on this clone: The same CDR3 also results from other DNA sequences found in this sample. J is TRBJ2-5 and V is TRBV2; D possibly corresponds to TRBD2 (6 bases). Germline CDR1 SNHLY, CDR2 FYNNEI. V shed 3 bases and J shed 5 bases, with 10 bases lying between them. This CDR3 comprises 13 residues. CDR3 sequence reads: CASSDVGRETQYF. The CDR3 nucleotides read TGTGCCAGCAGTGATGTAGGGAGGGAGACCCAGTACTTC.

The chain joins TRBV5-4 to TRBJ2-3; D gene ambiguous. The V end lost 4 bases, the J end lost 4 bases, and 19 bases lay between the germline ends. Per the germline V gene, CDR1 is SGHNT and CDR2 is YYREEE (reference sequence). The CDR3 runs 16 residues. DNA for the CDR3: TGTGCCAGCAGCCTGCCGAGCCCGATTGGGCCAGATACGCAGTATTTT. Protein: CASSLPSPIGPDTQYF.

The chain joins TRBV6-5 to TRBJ2-3; the match to TRBD2 covers 11 bases. The germline CDR1 and CDR2 sequences are MNHEY and SVGAGI. The CDR3 contains 15 residues. Unmatched junction bases numbered 9, after V lost 6 bases and J lost 7 bases. The CDR3 bases are TGTGCCAGCAGGTTAGCGGGAGGGTCCGGAAATACGCAGTATTTT. It codes for CASRLAGGSGNTQYF.

The chain is built from TRBV7-2 and TRBJ2-1; the match to TRBD2 covers 11 bases. Germline V CDR1 and CDR2: SGHTA, FQGNSA. After removal of 10 bases from V and 8 bases from J, the junction contained 7 bases not matched to a gene. This CDR3 comprises 13 residues. CDR3 DNA: TGTGCCACGGGACTAGCGGTCTTCGATGAGCAGTTCTTC. It encodes CATGLAVFDEQFF.

This chain links TRBV5-5 with TRBJ1-2; 9 bases are shared with TRBD1. CDR1 and CDR2 (germline): SGHKS, YYEKEE (reference sequence). This CDR3 contains 15 residues. With 4 bases clipped from V and 0 bases from J, the junction kept 4 bases outside the gene matches. For the CDR3, the DNA is TGTGCCAGCAGCCCGGGACAGGGCGCTAACTATGGCTACACCTTC. Amino acids: CASSPGQGANYGYTF.

V usage is TRBV7-8 and J usage is TRBJ2-5, with 13 positions matching TRBD2. The junction had 7 bases not matched to a gene; V was cut back by 5 bases and J by 4 bases. From germline, CDR1 is SGHVS and CDR2 FQNEAQ. The CDR3 runs 16 residues. This chain's CDR3 is CASSPGLAGVIETQYF. For the CDR3, the DNA is TGTGCCAGCAGCCCCGGACTAGCGGGAGTAATAGAGACCCAGTACTTC.

This chain uses TRBV28 with TRBJ1-3; tentative D call: TRBD1 (6 bases). V dropped 5 bases and J dropped 2 bases, with 16 bases sitting between them. The CDR3 runs 16 residues. The germline V gene has CDR1 MDHEN and CDR2 SYDVKM. The CDR3 loop is CASSLGQPLTGNTIYF. The DNA of the CDR3 is TGTGCCAGCAGTCTTGGACAGCCATTAACTGGAAACACCATATATTTT.

The chain uses TRBV5-1 and TRBJ2-2, with no clear D. The CDR3 sequence is 16 residues long. CDR1 is SGHRS and CDR2 is YFSETQ in the germline V gene. Trimming removed 3 bases from V and 8 bases from J, with 20 bases in between. The CDR3 loop is CASSSAWVGVVGELFF. For the CDR3, the DNA is TGCGCCAGCAGCTCAGCGTGGGTTGGGGTCGTGGGGGAGCTGTTTTTT.

This chain links TRBV7-2 with TRBJ2-7; possibly TRBD2 for D (6 bases). The germline V gene encodes CDR1 SGHTA and CDR2 FQGNSA. With 5 bases removed from V and 1 base from J, the gap between germline ends came to 24 bases. This CDR3 has 18 residues. The CDR3 spells CASSRRAVGGSGSYEQYF. Here the CDR3 DNA reads TGTGCCAGCAGCCGTAGGGCCGTCGGTGGTAGCGGATCCTACGAGCAGTACTTC.

The V call is TRBV19, the J call TRBJ2-1, with 7 bases matching TRBD2. The V gene end was trimmed by 3 bases and the J gene end by 13 bases; junction bases not matched to a gene: 6. This CDR3 has 12 residues. Germline-derived CDR1 and CDR2 are LNHDA and SQIVND (reference sequence). The CDR3 region is CASSILGGSQFF. The CDR3 region has the DNA TGTGCCAGTAGTATCCTGGGCGGGAGTCAGTTCTTC.

This clone was counted only a few times. The J gene is TRBJ2-2, the V gene TRBV5-5, with no clear D. The V end lost 0 bases, the J end lost 4 bases, and 10 bases lay between the germline ends. Looked up from germline, CDR1 is SGHKS and CDR2 is YYEKEE (reference sequence). This CDR3 is built from 15 residues. The CDR3 coding sequence is TGTGCCAGCAGCTTGGGTCCATTGGCCACCGGGGAGCTGTTTTTT. It encodes CASSLGPLATGELFF.

The chain is built from TRBV4-2 and TRBJ2-3; 10 bases are shared with TRBD2. This CDR3 region has 18 residues. Germline CDR1 reads LGHNA; CDR2 reads YNFKEQ. V lost 2 bases, J lost 0 bases, and 8 bases stayed unmatched. The CDR3 nucleotides are TGTGCCAGCAGCCAAAAACCAGCGGGAGGGTCTAGCACAGATACGCAGTATTTT. As protein: CASSQKPAGGSSTDTQYF.